The text below deals with one T cell receptor (beta chain). The data are from a study of blood T cell repertoires in COVID-19. The overall study: There were acute and convalescent COVID-19 samples, and they came from the United States, Italy and Spain.

Study processing details: Reference gene primer amplification gave nucleated cell count estimates. The table came from immunoSEQ multiplex PCR; TCRdb's copy has only in-frame clones and leaves some out. That table gives V, J and clone size, and the DNA gave D and trimming. The sample includes fewer than 250,000 clones, around 82% of them seen just once. This CDR3 has 15 amino acids. With 5 bases clipped from V and 5 bases from J, the junction kept 11 bases outside the gene matches. The germline CDR1 and CDR2 sequences are SGHAT and FQDESV (reference sequence). Living in roughly 25 US areas, the participants were between roughly 18 and 90 years of age. Someone with COVID-19 had been met by exposed participants within 2 weeks before study entry.

This sequence was found in a woman between 50 and 59 years old who had been exposed to COVID-19. The chain uses TRBV11-1 and TRBJ1-1; 7 bases match TRBD1. The source material was PBMCs or T cells enriched from blood (not recorded which). Here the CDR3 DNA reads TGTGCCAGCAGCCCAGAGAGGGGGCTGGGGACTGAAGCTTTCTTT. Translated: CASSPERGLGTEAFF.